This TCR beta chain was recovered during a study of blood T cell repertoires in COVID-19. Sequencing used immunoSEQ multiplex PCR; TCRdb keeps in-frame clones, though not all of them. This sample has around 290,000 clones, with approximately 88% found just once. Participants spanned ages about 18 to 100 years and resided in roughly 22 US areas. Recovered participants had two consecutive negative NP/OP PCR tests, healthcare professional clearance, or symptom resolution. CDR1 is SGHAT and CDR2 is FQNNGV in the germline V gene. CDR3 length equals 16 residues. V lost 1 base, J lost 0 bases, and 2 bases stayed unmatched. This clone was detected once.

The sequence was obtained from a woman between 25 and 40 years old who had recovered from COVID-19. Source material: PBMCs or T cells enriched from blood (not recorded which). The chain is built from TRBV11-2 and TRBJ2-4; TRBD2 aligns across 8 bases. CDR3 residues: CASSLVGLGAKNIQYF. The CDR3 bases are TGTGCCAGCAGCTTAGTGGGACTAGGAGCCAAAAACATTCAGTACTTC.